A single sample gave rise to the 2 T cell receptor beta chains below, sequenced in a study of CD8+CD57+ T cells in acquired aplastic anemia. According to the study, genomic DNA was the template for TCR beta VDJ and CDR3 profiling. MiXCR was run by TCRdb on the reads, yielding one entry per CDR3 protein. The table records 260,000 or so distinct CDR3 sequences, approximately 80% of them present only once. An expansion of CD8+CD57+ cells by flow cytometry had been shown in patients chosen for sequencing. Material: sorted CD4+, CD8+, or CD8+CD57+ T cells (not recorded which) from PBMCs. The receptor set was obtained from a human donor with aplastic anemia.

A remark on this clonotype: Germline and junction disagree at one end, which may indicate a read error. This chain uses TRBV7-6 with TRBJ2-7; D uncertain. Germline V gene sequence: CDR1 SGHVS, CDR2 FNYEAQ. The CDR3 has 14 residues. The CDR3 protein is CASSSNCLLPPHHF. The CDR3 DNA follows: TGTGCCAGCAGCTCGAACTGCTTACTTCCACCGCACCACTTC. Variable domain in full (rest from reference TRBV7-6 and TRBJ2-7): GAGVSQSPRYKVTKRGQDVALRCDPISGHVSLYWYRQALGQGPEFLTYFNYEAQQDKSGLPNDRFSAERPEGSISTLTIQRTEQRDSAMYRCASSSNCLLPPHHFGPGTRLTVT.

The chain employs TRBV7-3 and TRBJ1-2; D not certain. The CDR3 totals 16 residues. The ends were cut back, 4 bases at V and 5 bases at J, with 20 bases in the middle. The germline CDR1 and CDR2 sequences are SGHTA and FQGTGA. As DNA, the CDR3 is TGTGCCAGCAGCTACGGGAGGGTCGAAACACCATATGGCTACACCTTC. Amino acid sequence: CASSYGRVETPYGYTF.